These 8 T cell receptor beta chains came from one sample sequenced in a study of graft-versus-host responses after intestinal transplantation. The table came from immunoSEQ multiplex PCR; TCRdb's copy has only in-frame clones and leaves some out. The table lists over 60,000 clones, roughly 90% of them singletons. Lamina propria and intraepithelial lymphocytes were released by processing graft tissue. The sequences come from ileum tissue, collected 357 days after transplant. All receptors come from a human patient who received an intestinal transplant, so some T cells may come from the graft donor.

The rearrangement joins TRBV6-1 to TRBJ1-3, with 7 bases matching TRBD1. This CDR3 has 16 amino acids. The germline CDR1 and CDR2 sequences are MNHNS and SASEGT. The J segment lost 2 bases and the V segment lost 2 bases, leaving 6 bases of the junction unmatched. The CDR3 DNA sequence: TGTGCCAGCAGTGAACCTAGGACAGGTCCTGGAAACACCATATATTTT. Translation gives CASSEPRTGPGNTIYF.

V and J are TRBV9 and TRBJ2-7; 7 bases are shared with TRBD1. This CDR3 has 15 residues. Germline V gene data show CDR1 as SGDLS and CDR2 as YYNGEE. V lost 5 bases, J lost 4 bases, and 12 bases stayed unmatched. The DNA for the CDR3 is TGTGCCAGCAGTCCAGACGTGCAGGGGGTTTACGAGCAGTACTTC. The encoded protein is CASSPDVQGVYEQYF. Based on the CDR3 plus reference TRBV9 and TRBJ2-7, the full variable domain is DSGVTQTPKHLITATGQRVTLRCSPRSGDLSVYWYQQSLDQGLQFLIQYYNGEERAKGNILERFSAQQFPDLHSELNLSSLELGDSALYFCASSPDVQGVYEQYFGPGTRLTVT.

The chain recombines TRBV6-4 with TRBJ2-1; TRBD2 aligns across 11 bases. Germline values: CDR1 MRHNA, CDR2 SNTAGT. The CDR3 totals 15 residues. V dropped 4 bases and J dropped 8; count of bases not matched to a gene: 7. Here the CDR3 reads CASSGKLAGDDEQFF. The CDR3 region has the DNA TGTGCCAGCAGTGGGAAACTAGCGGGAGACGATGAGCAGTTCTTC.

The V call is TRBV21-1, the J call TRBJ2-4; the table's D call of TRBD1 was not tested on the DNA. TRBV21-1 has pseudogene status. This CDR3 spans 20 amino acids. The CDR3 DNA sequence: TGTGCCAGCAGCAAACTCAAGACAGGGATTTCGCATCGGTCCAAAAACATTCAGTACTTC. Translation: CASSKLKTGISHRSKNIQYF.

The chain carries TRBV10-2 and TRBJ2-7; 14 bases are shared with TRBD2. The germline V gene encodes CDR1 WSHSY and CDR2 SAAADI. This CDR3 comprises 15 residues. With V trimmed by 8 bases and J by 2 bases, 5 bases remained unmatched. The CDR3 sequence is CASRTSGRPTYEQYF. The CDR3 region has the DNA TGCGCCAGCCGGACTAGCGGGAGGCCCACCTACGAGCAGTACTTC.

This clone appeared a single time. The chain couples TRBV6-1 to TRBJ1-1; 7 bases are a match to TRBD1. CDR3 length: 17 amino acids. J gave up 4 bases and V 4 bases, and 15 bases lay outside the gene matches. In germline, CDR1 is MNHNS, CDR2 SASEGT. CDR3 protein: CASSAPDRVQVGTEAFF. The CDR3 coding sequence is TGTGCCAGCAGTGCACCAGACAGGGTCCAGGTGGGCACTGAAGCTTTCTTT.

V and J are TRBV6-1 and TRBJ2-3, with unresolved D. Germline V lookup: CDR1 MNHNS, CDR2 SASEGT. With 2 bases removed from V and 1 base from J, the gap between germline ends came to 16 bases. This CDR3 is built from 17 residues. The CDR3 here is CASSETPLAPGTDTQYF. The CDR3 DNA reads TGTGCCAGCAGTGAAACCCCCTTAGCCCCCGGCACAGATACGCAGTATTTT.

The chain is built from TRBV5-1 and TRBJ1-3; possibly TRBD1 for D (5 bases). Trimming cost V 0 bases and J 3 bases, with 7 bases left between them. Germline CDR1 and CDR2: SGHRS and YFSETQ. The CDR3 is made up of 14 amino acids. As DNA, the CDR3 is TGCGCCAGCAGCTTGGAAGGGGATGGAAACACCATATATTTT. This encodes CASSLEGDGNTIYF.